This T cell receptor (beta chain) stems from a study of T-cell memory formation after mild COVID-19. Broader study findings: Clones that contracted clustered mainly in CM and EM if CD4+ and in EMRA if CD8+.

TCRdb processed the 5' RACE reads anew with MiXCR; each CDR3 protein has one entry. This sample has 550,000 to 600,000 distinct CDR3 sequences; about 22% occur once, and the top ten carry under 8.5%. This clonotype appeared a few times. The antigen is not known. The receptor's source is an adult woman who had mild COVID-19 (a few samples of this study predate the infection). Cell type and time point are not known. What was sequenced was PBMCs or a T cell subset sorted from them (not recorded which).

The CDR3 loop reads CASSYLGRGEETQYF. The CDR3 nucleotides are TGTGCCAGCAGTTATCTGGGAAGGGGGGAAGAGACCCAGTACTTC. The chain recombines TRBV6-5 with TRBJ2-5, with D possibly being TRBD1 or TRBD2 (6 bases each). V gave up 3 bases and J gave up 3 bases, with 14 bases separating them. Per germline, CDR1 MNHEY and CDR2 SVGAGI. This CDR3 has 15 amino acids.